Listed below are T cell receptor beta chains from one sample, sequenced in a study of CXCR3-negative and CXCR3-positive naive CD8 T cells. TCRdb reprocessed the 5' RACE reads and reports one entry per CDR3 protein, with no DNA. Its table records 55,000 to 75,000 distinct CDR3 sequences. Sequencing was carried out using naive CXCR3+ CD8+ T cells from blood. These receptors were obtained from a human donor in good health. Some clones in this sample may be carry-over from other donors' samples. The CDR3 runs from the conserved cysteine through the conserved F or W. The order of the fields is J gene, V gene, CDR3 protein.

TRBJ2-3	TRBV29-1	CSVEGTGGPTDTQYF
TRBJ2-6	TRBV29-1	CSVLDTSGANVLTF
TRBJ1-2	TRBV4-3	CASSHPGQENYGYTF
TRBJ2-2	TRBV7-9	CASRGTVNTGELFF
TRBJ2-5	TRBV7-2	CASSLGAGYQETQYF
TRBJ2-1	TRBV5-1	CASSLVGVSYNEQFF
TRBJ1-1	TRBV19	CATSVTGGNTEAFF
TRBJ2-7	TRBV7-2	CASSLQAYEQYF
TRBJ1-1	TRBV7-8	CASSPGLNTEAFF
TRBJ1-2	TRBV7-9	CASTDPKTGHGYTF
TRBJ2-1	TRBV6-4	CASSDEGDEQFF
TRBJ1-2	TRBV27	CASSFDRGIPYGYTF
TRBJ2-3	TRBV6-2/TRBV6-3	CASSYLGGPMDTQYF
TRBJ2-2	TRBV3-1	CASSQGAGELFF
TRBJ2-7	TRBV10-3	CAISEGRGKPYEQYF
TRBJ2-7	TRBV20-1	CSARKEGEQYF
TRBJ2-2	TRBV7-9	CASRGTNTGELFF
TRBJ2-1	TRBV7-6	CASTYGTTYNEQFF
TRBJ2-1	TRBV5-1	CASSLSGSYNEQFF
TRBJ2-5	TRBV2	CASHGTSVLQETQYF
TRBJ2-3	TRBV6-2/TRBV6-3	CASSIIRGDLTQYF
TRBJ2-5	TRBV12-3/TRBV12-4	CASSLYETQYF
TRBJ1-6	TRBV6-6	CASSRTGGNSPLHF
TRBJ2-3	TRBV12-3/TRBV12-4	CASNEAGGATDTQYF
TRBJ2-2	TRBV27	CASSLGGQGGELFF
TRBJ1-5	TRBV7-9	CASSLDAGNQPQHF
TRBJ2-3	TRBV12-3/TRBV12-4	CASRSPGPGQGPDTQYF
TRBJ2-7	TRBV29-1	CATGGTTYEQYF
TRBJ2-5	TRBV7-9	CASSTLADHRETQYF
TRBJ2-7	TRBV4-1	CASSQRTGGNEQYF